The sequence of this T cell receptor beta chain was determined in a study of cytomegalovirus exposure and HLA in healthy donors. The wider study: Genotyping of hundreds of donors showed that approximately 83% belonged to the Caucasian-associated ancestry cluster. Whole-study results and caveats: Previous analysis showed most TCR beta V segments were productive about 90% or about 30% of the time. High specificity and sensitivity for cytomegalovirus status were reported for the classifier.

This CDR3 has 14 amino acids. The V gene's germline CDR1 is SQVTM and CDR2 ANQGSEA. Losses at the gene ends were 5 bases for V and 5 bases for J; bases not matched to a gene: 9. Concerning this clone itself: The antigen is not known.

Researchers ran the PCR with 60 Vbeta and 13 Jbeta primers. The repertoire was sequenced with immunoSEQ multiplex PCR; TCRdb's copy has only in-frame clones and lacks some. The sample has approximately 150,000 clones, roughly four fifths seen once; the top ten hold roughly a tenth. The chain uses TRBV29-1 and TRBJ2-5; 9 bases are shared with TRBD1. The source of this sequence is a man in his fifties or sixties in good health and CMV-seropositive. The source material was PBMCs. CDR3: CSVPDRGSGETQYF. Written as DNA, the CDR3 is TGCAGCGTTCCGGACAGGGGCTCCGGGGAGACCCAGTACTTC.